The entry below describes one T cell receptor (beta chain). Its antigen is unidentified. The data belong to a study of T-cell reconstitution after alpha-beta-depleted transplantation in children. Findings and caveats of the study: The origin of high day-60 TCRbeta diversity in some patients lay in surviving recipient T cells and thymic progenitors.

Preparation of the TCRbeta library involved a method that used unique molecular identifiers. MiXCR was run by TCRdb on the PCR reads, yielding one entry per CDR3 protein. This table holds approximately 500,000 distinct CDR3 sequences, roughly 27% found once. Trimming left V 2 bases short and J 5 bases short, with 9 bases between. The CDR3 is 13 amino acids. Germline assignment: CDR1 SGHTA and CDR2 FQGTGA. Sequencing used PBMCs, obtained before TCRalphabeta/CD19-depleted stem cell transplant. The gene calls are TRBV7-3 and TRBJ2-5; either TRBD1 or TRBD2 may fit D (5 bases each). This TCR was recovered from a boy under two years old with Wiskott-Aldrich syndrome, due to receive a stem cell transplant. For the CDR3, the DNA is TGTGCCAGCAGCTTATGGGGGAGCGAGACCCAGTACTTC. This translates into CASSLWGSETQYF.